This passage covers 14 T cell receptor beta chains from one sample sequenced in a study of blood T cells in healthy people across ages. Combining a sample-barcoded 5' primer with a J-beta primer mix, a second PCR ran for roughly 6 to 11 cycles. TCRdb called the 5' RACE reads again in MiXCR, with one record for every CDR3 protein. The data contain some 1,500,000 distinct CDR3 sequences, 35% to 45% of them singletons. Sample: blood. These receptors all stem from a woman younger than 35 in good health.

The rearrangement links TRBV20-1 to TRBJ2-1, with D possibly TRBD2 on 5 matching bases. This CDR3 region has 12 residues. Germline assignment: CDR1 DFQATT and CDR2 SNEGSKA (reference sequence). V gave up 5 bases and J gave up 4 bases, with 9 bases separating them. CDR3 amino acids: CSAPRGYNEQFF. Written as DNA, the CDR3 is TGCAGTGCTCCACGGGGTTACAATGAGCAGTTCTTC.

The J gene is TRBJ2-5, the V gene TRBV10-3; D remains unclear. This CDR3 is built from 14 residues. The ends were cut back, 0 bases at V and 4 bases at J, with 9 bases in the middle. Germline V gene data show CDR1 as ENHRY and CDR2 as SYGVKD. CDR3 nucleotide sequence: TGTGCCATCAGTGAGTCGGACGGACGAGAGACCCAGTACTTC. Its translation: CAISESDGRETQYF.

There are a few counts of this clonotype. The rearrangement links TRBV12-3 or TRBV12-4 to TRBJ2-1, with 10 bases lining up with TRBD2. V lost 4 bases, J lost 3 bases, and 6 bases stayed unmatched. The CDR3 contains 16 residues. CDR3 sequence (DNA): TGTGCCAGCAGTTATAGCGGGGGGTCTCTCTACAATGAGCAGTTCTTC. Protein: CASSYSGGSLYNEQFF.

V is TRBV6-2 or TRBV6-3 and J is TRBJ1-1; D not resolved. The CDR3 has 13 amino acids. The germline CDR1 and CDR2 sequences are MNHEY and SVGEGT. V lost 2 bases to trimming and J lost 3 bases, with 7 bases between them. The CDR3 sequence is CASSYVGYTEAFF. The CDR3 nucleotides are TGTGCCAGCAGTTACGTGGGGTACACTGAAGCTTTCTTT.

This clonotype was recorded many times. A much larger clonotype is one base distant, so this may be a read error. The chain has TRBV25-1 and TRBJ2-1; a weak D match, TRBD2 (5 bases). Trimming took off 4 bases at V and 7 bases at J, with 20 bases between the two ends. The germline gives CDR1 MGHDK, CDR2 SYGVNS. The CDR3 contains 16 residues. This chain's CDR3 is CASSVGYWVPGNEQFF. The CDR3 bases are TGTGCCAGCAGTGTGGGCTACTGGGTTCCGGGAAATGAGCAGTTCTTC.

The chain links TRBV7-9 to TRBJ1-2; a possible D gene is TRBD1 (6 bases). Germline V gene sequence: CDR1 SEHNR, CDR2 FQNEAQ (reference sequence). Trimming shortened V by 2 bases and J by 4 bases, and 14 bases separated the two germline ends. The CDR3 contains 15 residues. CDR3 in amino acids: CASSLLSQGGYGYTF. In DNA, the CDR3 is TGTGCCAGCAGCTTATTGTCACAGGGCGGCTATGGCTACACCTTC. Drawing the rest from reference TRBV7-9 and TRBJ1-2, the complete variable domain is DTGVSQNPRHKITKRGQNVTFRCDPISEHNRLYWYRQTLGQGPEFLTYFQNEAQLEKSRLLSDRFSAERPKGSFSTLEIQRTEQGDSAMYLCASSLLSQGGYGYTFGSGTRLTVV.

As to this clonotype: Germline and junction disagree at one end, which may indicate a read error. The rearrangement links TRBV2 to TRBJ2-1, with TRBD2 matching over 7 bases. The CDR3 totals 15 residues. Germline V gene lookup returns CDR1 SNHLY and CDR2 FYNNEI. CDR3 region: CASSQAGKALDEQFF. The DNA of the CDR3 is TGTGCCAGCAGTCAAGCGGGGAAGGCCTTGGATGAGCAGTTCTTC.

This clonotype has only a few counts. This chain joins TRBV7-9 and TRBJ2-4, with D hard to call. Germline values: CDR1 SEHNR, CDR2 FQNEAQ (reference sequence). The CDR3 is 16 amino acids. Between the trimmed V and J ends, which lost 5 bases and 0 bases, there was a span of 14 bases. In DNA form, the CDR3 reads TGTGCCAGCAGCCCGGACCCGTTCCTAGCCAAAAACATTCAGTACTTC. This translates into CASSPDPFLAKNIQYF. Based on the CDR3 plus reference TRBV7-9 and TRBJ2-4, the full variable domain is DTGVSQNPRHKITKRGQNVTFRCDPISEHNRLYWYRQTLGQGPEFLTYFQNEAQLEKSRLLSDRFSAERPKGSFSTLEIQRTEQGDSAMYLCASSPDPFLAKNIQYFGAGTRLSVL.

CDR3 nucleotides: TGTGCCAGCAGCTTAGTAAAGGGGGTAAGGGCTGAAGCTTTCTTT. It specifies CASSLVKGVRAEAFF. The V and J genes are TRBV11-2 and TRBJ1-1; D may be TRBD1 (6 bases). The germline CDR1 and CDR2 sequences are SGHAT and FQNNGV. The CDR3 is 15 amino acids. Trimming removed 1 base at V and 6 bases at J, with 15 bases between.

This sequence joins TRBV6-5 and TRBJ1-2, with unresolved D. Trimming shortened V by 5 bases and J by 3 bases, and 7 bases separated the two germline ends. The CDR3 is 12 amino acids. Germline-derived CDR1 and CDR2 are MNHEY and SVGAGI. The CDR3 DNA sequence: TGTGCCAGCAGTCCCAGGCACTATGGCTACACCTTC. Amino acid sequence: CASSPRHYGYTF.

The V call is TRBV7-6, the J call TRBJ1-1; 9 positions agree with TRBD1. Looked up from germline, CDR1 is SGHVS and CDR2 is FNYEAQ. CDR3 length: 16 residues. Losses at the gene ends were 0 bases for V and 2 bases for J; bases not matched to a gene: 4. As DNA, the CDR3 is TGTGCCAGCAGCTTAGCCGGGACAGGGCTAAACACTGAAGCTTTCTTT. This gives the protein CASSLAGTGLNTEAFF.

This clonotype was counted a few times. The chain is built from TRBV6-6 and TRBJ2-7, with TRBD2 matching over 9 bases. This CDR3 has 14 amino acids. CDR1 MNHNY and CDR2 SVGAGI come from the germline V gene (reference sequence). The ends lost 8 bases at V and 0 bases at J; junction bases unmatched: 5. CDR3 region: CASGDSGSSYEQYF. The CDR3 coding sequence is TGTGCCAGCGGCGATAGCGGGAGCTCCTACGAGCAGTACTTC.

The V and J genes are TRBV7-2 and TRBJ1-4, with unresolved D. Germline CDR1 and CDR2: SGHTA and FQGNSA. The CDR3 consists of 14 residues. V was trimmed by 2 bases and J by 1 base, leaving 5 bases between them. CDR3 coding DNA: TGTGCCAGCAGCTTAAGGCGAACTAATGAAAAACTGTTTTTT. Protein sequence: CASSLRRTNEKLFF.

This chain links TRBV6-2 or TRBV6-3 with TRBJ2-1; 11 nucleotides match TRBD2. Germline lookup yields CDR1 MNHEY and CDR2 SVGEGT. CDR3 length equals 12 residues. The ends lost 6 bases at V and 13 bases at J; junction bases unmatched: 5. The CDR3 bases are TGTGCCAGCAGAAAAAGACTAGCGGGACAGTTCTTC. Its translation: CASRKRLAGQFF.